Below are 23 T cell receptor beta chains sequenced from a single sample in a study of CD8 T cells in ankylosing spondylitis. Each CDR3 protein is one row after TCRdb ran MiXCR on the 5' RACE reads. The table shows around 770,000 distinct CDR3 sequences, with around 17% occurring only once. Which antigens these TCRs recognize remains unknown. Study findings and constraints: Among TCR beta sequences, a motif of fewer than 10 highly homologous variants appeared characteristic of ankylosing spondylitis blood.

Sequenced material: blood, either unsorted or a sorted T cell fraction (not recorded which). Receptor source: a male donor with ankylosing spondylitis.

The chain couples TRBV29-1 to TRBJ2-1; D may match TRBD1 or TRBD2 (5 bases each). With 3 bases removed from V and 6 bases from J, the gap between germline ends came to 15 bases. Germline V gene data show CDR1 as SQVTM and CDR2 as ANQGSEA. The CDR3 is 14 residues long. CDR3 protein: CSVDEAPRGNEQFF. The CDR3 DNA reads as TGCAGCGTTGATGAGGCACCGAGGGGCAATGAGCAGTTCTTC.

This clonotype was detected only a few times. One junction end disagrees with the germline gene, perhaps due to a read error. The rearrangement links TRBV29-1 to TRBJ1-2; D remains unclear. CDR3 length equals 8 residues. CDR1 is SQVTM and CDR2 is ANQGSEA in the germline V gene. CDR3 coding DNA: TGCAGCGTTGAAGAAGCTGTCTTC. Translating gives CSVEEAVF.

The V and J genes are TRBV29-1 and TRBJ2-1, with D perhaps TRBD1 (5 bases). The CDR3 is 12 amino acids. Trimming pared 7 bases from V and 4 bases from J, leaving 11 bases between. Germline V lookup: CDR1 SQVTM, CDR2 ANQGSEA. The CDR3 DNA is TGCAGCGCTTCCACAGGTTACAATGAGCAGTTCTTC. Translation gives CSASTGYNEQFF.

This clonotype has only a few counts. In DNA, the CDR3 is TGCAGTGCTAGAGACTTTTGGACAGGGGGAAGAAACACCATATATTTT. It specifies CSARDFWTGGRNTIYF. The chain joins TRBV20-1 to TRBJ1-3; TRBD1 matches at 10 bases. V was clipped by 0 bases and J by 5 bases; unmatched bases: 7. This CDR3 spans 16 amino acids. CDR1 and CDR2 from the germline V gene are DFQATT and SNEGSKA (reference sequence).

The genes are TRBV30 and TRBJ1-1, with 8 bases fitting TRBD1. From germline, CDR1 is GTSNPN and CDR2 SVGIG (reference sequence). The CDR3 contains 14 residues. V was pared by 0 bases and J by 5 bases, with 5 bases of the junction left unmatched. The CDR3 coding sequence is TGTGCCTGGAGTGTACTGGGACAGGAGACTGAAGCTTTCTTT. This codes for CAWSVLGQETEAFF.

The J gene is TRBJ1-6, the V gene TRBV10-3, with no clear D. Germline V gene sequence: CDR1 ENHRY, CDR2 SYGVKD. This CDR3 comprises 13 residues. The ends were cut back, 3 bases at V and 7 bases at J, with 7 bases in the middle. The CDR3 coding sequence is TGTGCCATCAGTGACTTTCCCAATTCACCCCTCCACTTT. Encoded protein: CAISDFPNSPLHF.

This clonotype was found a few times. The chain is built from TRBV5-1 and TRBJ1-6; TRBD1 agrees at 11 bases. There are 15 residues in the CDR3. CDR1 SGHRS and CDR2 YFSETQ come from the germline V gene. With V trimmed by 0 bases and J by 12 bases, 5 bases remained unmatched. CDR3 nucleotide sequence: TGCGCCAGCAGCTTGGTGGGGGACAGGGGGGAACCCCTCCACTTT. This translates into CASSLVGDRGEPLHF.

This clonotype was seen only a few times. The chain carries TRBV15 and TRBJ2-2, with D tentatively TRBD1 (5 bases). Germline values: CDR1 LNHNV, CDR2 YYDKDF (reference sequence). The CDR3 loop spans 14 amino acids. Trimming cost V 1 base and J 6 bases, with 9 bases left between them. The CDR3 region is CATSRVGLAGELFF. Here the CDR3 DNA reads TGTGCCACCAGCAGAGTGGGGCTCGCCGGGGAGCTGTTTTTT.

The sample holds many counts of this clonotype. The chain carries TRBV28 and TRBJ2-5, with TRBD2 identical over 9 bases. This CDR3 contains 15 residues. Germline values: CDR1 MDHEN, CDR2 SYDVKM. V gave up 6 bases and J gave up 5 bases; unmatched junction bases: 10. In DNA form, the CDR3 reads TGTGCCAGCAGCTGGAATAGCGGGAGAGGGGAGACCCAGTACTTC. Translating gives CASSWNSGRGETQYF.

The CDR3 loop is CASRHVSSSYNEQFF. The DNA of the CDR3 is TGTGCCAGCAGGCACGTTTCTTCCTCCTACAATGAGCAGTTCTTC. The chain has TRBV3-1 and TRBJ2-1; unclear D gene. CDR1 and CDR2 from the germline V gene are LGHDT and YNNKEL (reference sequence). This CDR3 spans 15 amino acids. The V end was cut by 6 bases, the J end by 0 bases, with 12 bases between.

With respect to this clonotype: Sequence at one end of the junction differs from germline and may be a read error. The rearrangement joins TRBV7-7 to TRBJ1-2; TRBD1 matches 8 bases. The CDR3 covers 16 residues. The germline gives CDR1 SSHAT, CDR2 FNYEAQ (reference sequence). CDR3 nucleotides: TGTGCTAGCAGCCTGGACAGGGAGGCCCCTAACTATGGCTACACCTTC. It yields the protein CASSLDREAPNYGYTF.

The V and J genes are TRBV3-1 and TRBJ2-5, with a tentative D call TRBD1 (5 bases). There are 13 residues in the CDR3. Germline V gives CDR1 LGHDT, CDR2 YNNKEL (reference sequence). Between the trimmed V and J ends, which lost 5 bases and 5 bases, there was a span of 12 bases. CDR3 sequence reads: CASSVPQAETQYF. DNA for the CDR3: TGTGCCAGCAGCGTCCCACAGGCGGAGACCCAGTACTTC.

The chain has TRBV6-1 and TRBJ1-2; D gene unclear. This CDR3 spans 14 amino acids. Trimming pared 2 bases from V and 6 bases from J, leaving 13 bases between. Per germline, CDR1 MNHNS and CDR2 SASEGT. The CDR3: CASSESAGIDGYTF. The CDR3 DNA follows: TGTGCCAGCAGTGAATCGGCCGGGATTGATGGCTACACCTTC.

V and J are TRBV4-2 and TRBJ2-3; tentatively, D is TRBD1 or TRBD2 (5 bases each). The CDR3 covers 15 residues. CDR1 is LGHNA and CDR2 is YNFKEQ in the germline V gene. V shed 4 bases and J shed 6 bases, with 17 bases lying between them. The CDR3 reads CASSLTTGTLDTQYF. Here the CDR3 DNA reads TGTGCCAGCAGCCTAACAACCGGGACCTTGGATACGCAGTATTTT.

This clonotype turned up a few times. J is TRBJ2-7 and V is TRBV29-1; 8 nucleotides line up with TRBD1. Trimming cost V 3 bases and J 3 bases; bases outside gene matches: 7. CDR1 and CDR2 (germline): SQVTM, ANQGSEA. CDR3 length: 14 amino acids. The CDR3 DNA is TGCAGCGTTGAGAAGACAGGGGAGGACTACGAGCAGTACTTC. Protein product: CSVEKTGEDYEQYF.

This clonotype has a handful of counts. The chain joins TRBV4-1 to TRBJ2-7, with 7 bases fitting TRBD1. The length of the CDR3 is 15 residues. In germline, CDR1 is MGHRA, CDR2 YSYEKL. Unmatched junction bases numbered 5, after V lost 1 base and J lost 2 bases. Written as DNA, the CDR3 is TGCGCCAGCAGCCAAGGCTGGGACAGAACCTACGAGCAGTACTTC. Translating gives CASSQGWDRTYEQYF.

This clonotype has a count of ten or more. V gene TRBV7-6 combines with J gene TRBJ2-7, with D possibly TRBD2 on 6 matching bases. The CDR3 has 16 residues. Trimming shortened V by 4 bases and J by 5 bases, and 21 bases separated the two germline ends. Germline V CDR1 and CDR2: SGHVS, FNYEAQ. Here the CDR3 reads CASSYPPWASDHEQYF. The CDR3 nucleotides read TGTGCCAGCAGCTACCCCCCTTGGGCTAGCGACCACGAGCAGTACTTC.

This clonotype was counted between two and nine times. Written as DNA, the CDR3 is TGTGCCAGCAGCTTGCGCGGGCCGCCTAATTCACCCCTCCACTTT. Translation gives CASSLRGPPNSPLHF. The rearrangement links TRBV5-8 to TRBJ1-6; D ambiguous. In germline, CDR1 is SGHTS, CDR2 YDEGEE. The germline V and J ends were trimmed by 1 base and 6 bases, with 11 bases remaining between them. The CDR3 totals 15 residues.

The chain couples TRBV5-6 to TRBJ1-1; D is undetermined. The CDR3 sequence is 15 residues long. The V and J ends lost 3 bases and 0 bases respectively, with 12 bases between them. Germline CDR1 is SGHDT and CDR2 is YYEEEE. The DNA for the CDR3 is TGTGCCAGCAGCTCCCGACGGATAATGAACACTGAAGCTTTCTTT. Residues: CASSSRRIMNTEAFF.

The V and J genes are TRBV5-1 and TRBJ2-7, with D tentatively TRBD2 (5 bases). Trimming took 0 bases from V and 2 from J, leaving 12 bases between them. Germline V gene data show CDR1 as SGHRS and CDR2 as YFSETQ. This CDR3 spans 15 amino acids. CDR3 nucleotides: TGCGCCAGCAGCTTGGATAGCGCCAGAACCTACGAGCAGTACTTC. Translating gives CASSLDSARTYEQYF.

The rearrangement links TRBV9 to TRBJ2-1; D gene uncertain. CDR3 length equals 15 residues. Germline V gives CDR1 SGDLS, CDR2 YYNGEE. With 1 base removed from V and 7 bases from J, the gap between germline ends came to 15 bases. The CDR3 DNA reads TGTGCCAGCAGCGTATCTCGGGTTTCGGGTAATGAGCAGTTCTTC. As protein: CASSVSRVSGNEQFF.

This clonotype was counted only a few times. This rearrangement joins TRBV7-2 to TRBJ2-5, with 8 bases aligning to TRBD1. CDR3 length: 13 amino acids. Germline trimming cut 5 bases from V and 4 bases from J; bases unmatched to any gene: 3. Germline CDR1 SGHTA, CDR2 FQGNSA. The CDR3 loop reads CASSPQGVETQYF. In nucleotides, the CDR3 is TGTGCCAGCAGCCCACAGGGGGTAGAGACCCAGTACTTC.

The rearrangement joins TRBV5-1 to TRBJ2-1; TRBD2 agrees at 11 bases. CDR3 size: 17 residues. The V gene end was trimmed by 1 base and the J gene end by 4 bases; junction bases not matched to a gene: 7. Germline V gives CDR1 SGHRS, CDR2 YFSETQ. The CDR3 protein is CASSLSFGTSGYNEQFF. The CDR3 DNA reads TGCGCCAGCAGCTTGTCTTTCGGGACTAGCGGTTACAATGAGCAGTTCTTC. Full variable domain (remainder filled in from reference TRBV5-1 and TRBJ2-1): KAGVTQTPRYLIKTRGQQVTLSCSPISGHRSVSWYQQTPGQGLQFLFEYFSETQRNKGNFPGRFSGRQFSNSRSEMNVSTLELGDSALYLCASSLSFGTSGYNEQFFGPGTRLTVL.